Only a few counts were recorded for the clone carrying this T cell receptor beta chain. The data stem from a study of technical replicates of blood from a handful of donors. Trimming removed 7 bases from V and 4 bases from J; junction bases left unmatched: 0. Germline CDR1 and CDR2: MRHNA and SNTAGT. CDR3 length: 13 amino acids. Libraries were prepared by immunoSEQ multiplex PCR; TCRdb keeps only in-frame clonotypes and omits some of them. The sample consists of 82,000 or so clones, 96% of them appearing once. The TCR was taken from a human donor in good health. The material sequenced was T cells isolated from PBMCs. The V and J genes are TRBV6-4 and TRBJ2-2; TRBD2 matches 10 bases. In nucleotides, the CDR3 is TGTGCCAGCACTAGCGGGAGCACCGGGGAGCTGTTTTTT. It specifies CASTSGSTGELFF.